One sample yielded the 12 T cell receptor beta chains listed below, sequenced in a study of blood T cell repertoires in COVID-19. Sequenced by immunoSEQ multiplex PCR; TCRdb stores in-frame clones only, minus some. The data contain roughly 80,000 clones, 65% to 85% of them singletons. The specimen was peripheral blood. Receptors were obtained from a man aged 50 or older with acute or convalescent COVID-19.

This chain links TRBV5-8 with TRBJ1-5; 11 positions agree with TRBD1. The germline CDR1 and CDR2 sequences are SGHTS and YDEGEE. This CDR3 region has 17 residues. Trimming at V came to 0 bases and at J to 2 bases, leaving 4 bases not matched to a gene. The CDR3: CASSLGTGGTGNQPQHF. CDR3 nucleotides: TGTGCCAGCAGCTTGGGGACAGGGGGCACGGGCAATCAGCCCCAGCATTTT.

The gene calls are TRBV7-9 and TRBJ2-7; possibly TRBD2 for D (5 bases). The germline CDR1 and CDR2 sequences are SEHNR and FQNEAQ (reference sequence). This CDR3 has 15 amino acids. The V end was cut by 5 bases, the J end by 1 base, with 15 bases between. CDR3 bases: TGTGCCAGCAGCGGACCTGGCCAGCGGTCCTACGAGCAGTACTTC. Its translation: CASSGPGQRSYEQYF. The whole variable domain, filled in from reference TRBV7-9 and TRBJ2-7, reads DTGVSQNPRHKITKRGQNVTFRCDPISEHNRLYWYRQTLGQGPEFLTYFQNEAQLEKSRLLSDRFSAERPKGSFSTLEIQRTEQGDSAMYLCASSGPGQRSYEQYFGPGTRLTVT.

This chain uses TRBV30 with TRBJ2-3; 10 bases are shared with TRBD2. V was clipped by 5 bases and J by 1 base; unmatched bases: 0. The germline gives CDR1 GTSNPN, CDR2 SVGIG (reference sequence). CDR3 size: 13 residues. CDR3 residues: CAWGLAGTDTQYF. The CDR3 bases are TGTGCCTGGGGACTAGCGGGCACAGATACGCAGTATTTT. The full variable domain, its missing parts supplied by reference TRBV30 and TRBJ2-3, is SQTIHQWPATLVQPVGSPLSLECTVEGTSNPNLYWYRQAAGRGLQLLFYSVGIGQISSEVPQNLSASRPQDRQFILSSKKLLLSDSGFYLCAWGLAGTDTQYFGPGTRLTVL.

The gene calls are TRBV29-1 and TRBJ1-1, with no clear D. The CDR3 covers 9 residues. Deletions cut 6 bases from V and 8 bases from J, with 7 bases between. The V gene's germline CDR1 is SQVTM and CDR2 ANQGSEA. The CDR3 reads CSVEQEAFF. The CDR3 nucleotides are TGCAGCGTAGAACAAGAAGCTTTCTTT. The complete variable domain, with remaining parts taken from reference TRBV29-1 and TRBJ1-1, reads SAVISQKPSRDICQRGTSLTIQCQVDSQVTMMFWYRQQPGQSLTLIATANQGSEATYESGFVIDKFPISRPNLTFSTLTVSNMSPEDSSIYLCSVEQEAFFGQGTRLTVV.

Here the CDR3 reads CASRMDSPTGELFF. For the CDR3, the DNA is TGTGCCAGCAGGATGGACAGCCCCACCGGGGAGCTGTTTTTT. The chain joins TRBV28 to TRBJ2-2, with a tentative D call TRBD1 (6 bases). The V end was cut by 6 bases, the J end by 4 bases, with 12 bases between. This CDR3 comprises 14 residues. CDR1 is MDHEN, CDR2 SYDVKM, per germline.

The J gene is TRBJ2-5, the V gene TRBV7-2; D gene uncertain. Deletions cut 4 bases from V and 2 bases from J, with 8 bases between. The germline V gene encodes CDR1 SGHTA and CDR2 FQGNSA. This CDR3 has 13 amino acids. This chain's CDR3 is CASSYTGQETQYF. The CDR3 bases are TGTGCCAGCAGCTATACTGGTCAAGAGACCCAGTACTTC.

The gene calls are TRBV6-2 or TRBV6-3 and TRBJ2-7; D is possibly TRBD2 (6 bases). Per the germline V gene, CDR1 is MNHEY and CDR2 is SVGEGT. The CDR3 totals 13 residues. V lost 6 bases and J lost 4, with 13 bases in between. The CDR3 loop is CASSPDGGYEQYF. CDR3 coding DNA: TGTGCCAGCAGCCCGGACGGAGGGTACGAGCAGTACTTC.

V is TRBV19 and J is TRBJ2-1; 10 bases fit TRBD2. From germline, CDR1 is LNHDA and CDR2 SQIVND (reference sequence). The CDR3 length is 12 residues. V was clipped by 5 bases and J by 10 bases; unmatched bases: 2. DNA for the CDR3: TGTGCCAGTAGTCGGACTAGCGGCGAGCAGTTCTTC. Amino acid sequence: CASSRTSGEQFF.

This chain links TRBV5-6 with TRBJ2-1; tentatively, D is TRBD2 (5 bases). The ends were cut back, 0 bases at V and 4 bases at J, with 11 bases in the middle. The CDR3 runs to 15 residues. From germline, CDR1 is SGHDT and CDR2 YYEEEE. For the CDR3, the DNA is TGTGCCAGCAGCTTGGGGGAGTACCCATACAATGAGCAGTTCTTC. This encodes CASSLGEYPYNEQFF.

This chain uses TRBV7-2 with TRBJ1-2; 9 nucleotides align to TRBD1. Trimming took 5 bases from V and 1 from J; bases not matched to a gene: 5. Germline V gene data show CDR1 as SGHTA and CDR2 as FQGNSA. There are 15 residues in the CDR3. For the CDR3, the DNA is TGTGCCAGCAGCATCCCGGGACAGGGTAACTATGGCTACACCTTC. It encodes CASSIPGQGNYGYTF.

The rearrangement links TRBV2 to TRBJ2-7, with D possibly TRBD2 on 6 matching bases. Germline values: CDR1 SNHLY, CDR2 FYNNEI. The V gene lost 7 bases and the J gene lost 3 bases, with 7 bases spanning the gap. This CDR3 is built from 11 residues. The CDR3 sequence is CASKEGYEQYF. The CDR3 DNA follows: TGTGCCAGCAAGGAGGGCTACGAGCAGTACTTC.

The V gene is TRBV7-9, the J gene TRBJ2-1; D ambiguous. V lost 7 bases and J lost 4, with 8 bases in between. Germline V gene lookup returns CDR1 SEHNR and CDR2 FQNEAQ (reference sequence). CDR3 size: 12 residues. CDR3 DNA: TGTGCCAGCACCGTTACATACAATGAGCAGTTCTTC. It encodes CASTVTYNEQFF.